The rows below give T cell receptor beta chains drawn from one sample of a study of vaccination and CD4 T cells after COVID-19. MiXCR, applied by TCRdb to the PCR reads, yields one record per CDR3 protein. The table lists approximately 15,000 distinct CDR3 sequences, about 28% of them singletons. For these TCRs, the target antigens are not known. Sample: cultured CD4+ T cells from blood. All receptors come from a human donor with COVID-19. Both conserved end residues are part of each CDR3. D genes are given only for firm matches. For some rows the clone size is stated as once, few or many, or as a class when expanded; others skip it.

J gene: TRBJ1-1
D gene: .
clone size: few
V gene: TRBV19
CDR3 protein: CASSTFRGKRTEAFF
CDR3 DNA: TGTGCCAGTAGTACATTCCGGGGAAAGAGGACTGAAGCTTTCTTT

J gene: TRBJ1-5
D gene: .
clone size: .
V gene: TRBV20-1
CDR3 protein: CSATRGGGNNQPQHF
CDR3 DNA: TGCAGTGCTACACGTGGGGGAGGGAACAATCAGCCCCAGCATTTT

J gene: TRBJ2-3
D gene: .
clone size: .
V gene: TRBV27
CDR3 protein: CASSLLGGGTDTQYF
CDR3 DNA: TGTGCCAGCAGTTTATTGGGCGGGGGCACAGATACGCAGTATTTT

J gene: TRBJ2-1
D gene: TRBD1
clone size: few
V gene: TRBV6-1
CDR3 protein: CATTETGRYNEQFF
CDR3 DNA: TGTGCCACAACGGAGACAGGGCGGTACAATGAGCAGTTCTTC

J gene: TRBJ2-3
D gene: TRBD2
clone size: .
V gene: TRBV4-2
CDR3 protein: CASSRGLAGGLEADTQYF
CDR3 DNA: TGTGCCAGCAGCCGGGGACTAGCGGGGGGGCTGGAGGCAGATACGCAGTATTTT

J gene: TRBJ1-2
D gene: .
clone size: few
V gene: TRBV5-1
CDR3 protein: CASSLEWQRGYTF
CDR3 DNA: TGCGCCAGCAGCTTGGAGTGGCAGAGAGGCTACACCTTC

J gene: TRBJ1-5
D gene: TRBD1
clone size: .
V gene: TRBV19
CDR3 protein: CASSIGPGGSNQPQHF
CDR3 DNA: TGTGCCAGTAGTATAGGGCCAGGGGGTAGCAATCAGCCCCAGCATTTT

J gene: TRBJ1-2
D gene: .
clone size: .
V gene: TRBV6-5
CDR3 protein: CASSYAPSANYGYTF
CDR3 DNA: TGTGCCAGCAGTTACGCTCCCTCTGCCAACTATGGCTACACCTTC

J gene: TRBJ1-5
D gene: .
clone size: few
V gene: TRBV12-3/TRBV12-4
CDR3 protein: CASSGRDNEGQPQHF
CDR3 DNA: TGTGCCAGCAGCGGCAGGGACAATGAAGGTCAGCCCCAGCATTTT

J gene: TRBJ1-2
D gene: TRBD1
clone size: .
V gene: TRBV11-2
CDR3 protein: CASSLERARAQGRLSGYTF
CDR3 DNA: TGTGCCAGCAGCTTAGAAAGGGCGCGAGCACAGGGGCGCTTATCTGGCTACACCTTC

J gene: TRBJ1-2
D gene: .
clone size: .
V gene: TRBV9
CDR3 protein: CASSVGRGTNYGYTF
CDR3 DNA: TGTGCCAGCAGCGTAGGTCGGGGAACCAACTATGGCTACACCTTC

J gene: TRBJ1-5
D gene: .
clone size: .
V gene: TRBV5-1
CDR3 protein: CASSLLPGDDQPQHF
CDR3 DNA: TGCGCCAGCAGCTTGTTACCAGGGGATGATCAGCCCCAGCATTTT

J gene: TRBJ2-7
D gene: .
clone size: few
V gene: TRBV6-1
CDR3 protein: CASSERDSRHEQYF
CDR3 DNA: TGTGCCAGCAGTGAACGGGACTCCAGACACGAGCAGTACTTC

J gene: TRBJ1-1
D gene: TRBD1
clone size: few
V gene: TRBV28
CDR3 protein: CASSLWETGKKNTEAFF
CDR3 DNA: TGTGCCAGCAGTTTATGGGAGACAGGGAAGAAGAACACTGAAGCTTTCTTT

J gene: TRBJ1-2
D gene: TRBD1
clone size: few
V gene: TRBV5-1
CDR3 protein: CASSLAQGAGGYTF
CDR3 DNA: TGCGCCAGCAGCTTGGCACAGGGGGCGGGTGGCTACACCTTC

J gene: TRBJ2-2
D gene: .
clone size: .
V gene: TRBV19
CDR3 protein: CASSIDRALPHSGELFF
CDR3 DNA: TGTGCCAGTAGTATAGATCGCGCCCTTCCCCATTCTGGGGAGCTGTTTTTT

J gene: TRBJ2-5
D gene: .
clone size: few
V gene: TRBV28
CDR3 protein: CASSLPLPGGTQYF
CDR3 DNA: TGTGCCAGCAGTCTCCCTCTTCCCGGAGGGACCCAGTACTTC

J gene: TRBJ2-5
D gene: .
clone size: .
V gene: TRBV6-1
CDR3 protein: CASSAGNRVLGETQYF
CDR3 DNA: TGTGCCAGCAGTGCCGGCAACAGGGTTCTGGGGGAGACCCAGTACTTC

J gene: TRBJ1-3
D gene: .
clone size: few
V gene: TRBV6-1
CDR3 protein: CASRRTDSGNTIYF
CDR3 DNA: TGTGCCAGCCGGCGGACGGATTCTGGAAACACCATATATTTT

J gene: TRBJ2-2
D gene: .
clone size: .
V gene: TRBV2
CDR3 protein: CASSANRITGELFF
CDR3 DNA: TGTGCCAGCAGCGCCAACAGGATTACCGGGGAGCTGTTTTTT

J gene: TRBJ1-3
D gene: .
clone size: .
V gene: TRBV2
CDR3 protein: CASRPGRPGNTIYF
CDR3 DNA: TGTGCCAGCAGACCCGGCCGCCCTGGAAACACCATATATTTT

J gene: TRBJ1-5
D gene: TRBD1
clone size: medium-sized
V gene: TRBV20-1
CDR3 protein: CSATLTGGSNQPQHF
CDR3 DNA: TGCAGTGCTACGTTAACAGGGGGTAGCAATCAGCCCCAGCATTTT

J gene: TRBJ1-5
D gene: .
clone size: once
V gene: TRBV5-6
CDR3 protein: CASSLTGPPGNQPQHF
CDR3 DNA: TGTGCCAGCAGCTTAACGGGTCCGCCAGGCAATCAGCCCCAGCATTTT

J gene: TRBJ1-5
D gene: .
clone size: few
V gene: TRBV6-1
CDR3 protein: CASSPDRNSNQPQHF
CDR3 DNA: TGTGCCAGCAGTCCCGACAGGAATAGCAATCAGCCCCAGCATTTT

J gene: TRBJ2-7
D gene: .
clone size: .
V gene: TRBV30
CDR3 protein: CALTGPGVGEQYF
CDR3 DNA: TGTGCCTTAACGGGACCGGGGGTCGGAGAGCAGTACTTC

J gene: TRBJ2-2
D gene: TRBD2
clone size: medium-sized
V gene: TRBV7-3
CDR3 protein: CASSRGGDTGELFF
CDR3 DNA: TGTGCCAGCAGCCGGGGGGGTGACACCGGGGAGCTGTTTTTT

J gene: TRBJ2-7
D gene: TRBD1
clone size: .
V gene: TRBV2
CDR3 protein: CASSEGVQGAVEQYF
CDR3 DNA: TGTGCCAGCAGTGAAGGGGTCCAGGGGGCGGTGGAGCAGTACTTC

J gene: TRBJ1-4
D gene: .
clone size: .
V gene: TRBV6-1
CDR3 protein: CASSPRGRVEKLFF
CDR3 DNA: TGTGCCAGCAGTCCCCGGGGCAGGGTTGAAAAACTGTTTTTT

J gene: TRBJ1-2
D gene: .
clone size: .
V gene: TRBV23-1
CDR3 protein: CASSHPRDRKNYGYTF
CDR3 DNA: TGCGCCAGCAGTCATCCTCGGGACCGAAAGAACTATGGCTACACCTTC

J gene: TRBJ1-2
D gene: .
clone size: few
V gene: TRBV6-5
CDR3 protein: CASSSLEGSYRGYTF
CDR3 DNA: TGTGCCAGCAGTTCTCTTGAGGGTAGTTATCGTGGCTACACCTTC

J gene: TRBJ2-5
D gene: .
clone size: few
V gene: TRBV12-3/TRBV12-4
CDR3 protein: CASSPISAGWAQSSQETQYF
CDR3 DNA: TGTGCCAGCAGCCCCATCTCAGCCGGGTGGGCGCAGTCTTCCCAAGAGACCCAGTACTTC

J gene: TRBJ2-3
D gene: TRBD2
clone size: .
V gene: TRBV20-1
CDR3 protein: CSARVLAGGRTDTQYF
CDR3 DNA: TGCAGTGCTAGAGTGCTAGCGGGGGGGCGCACAGATACGCAGTATTTT

J gene: TRBJ2-3
D gene: TRBD2
clone size: few
V gene: TRBV7-9
CDR3 protein: CASSFFTGGTSTDTQYF
CDR3 DNA: TGTGCCAGCAGCTTTTTTACGGGGGGGACTAGCACAGATACGCAGTATTTT

J gene: TRBJ2-5
D gene: TRBD2
clone size: few
V gene: TRBV10-3
CDR3 protein: CAIAQGGGQETQYF
CDR3 DNA: TGTGCCATCGCCCAAGGCGGGGGCCAAGAGACCCAGTACTTC

J gene: TRBJ2-5
D gene: TRBD2
clone size: once
V gene: TRBV2
CDR3 protein: CASSEAHQRGQETQYF
CDR3 DNA: TGTGCCAGCAGTGAAGCGCATCAGCGGGGGCAAGAGACCCAGTACTTC

J gene: TRBJ2-1
D gene: .
clone size: few
V gene: TRBV5-1
CDR3 protein: CASSLMGSSYNEQFF
CDR3 DNA: TGCGCCAGCAGCTTGATGGGGAGCTCCTACAATGAGCAGTTCTTC

J gene: TRBJ2-3
D gene: TRBD2
clone size: .
V gene: TRBV11-2
CDR3 protein: CASSLVQRGAHTDTQYF
CDR3 DNA: TGTGCCAGCAGCTTAGTCCAGCGGGGGGCCCACACAGATACGCAGTATTTT

J gene: TRBJ2-7
D gene: TRBD1
clone size: .
V gene: TRBV6-1
CDR3 protein: CASSLTLQGARYQYF
CDR3 DNA: TGTGCCAGCAGTCTTACTCTACAGGGGGCGCGATACCAGTACTTC

J gene: TRBJ2-2
D gene: .
clone size: .
V gene: TRBV7-3
CDR3 protein: CASSLGTLNTGELFF
CDR3 DNA: TGTGCCAGCAGCTTGGGGACACTGAACACCGGGGAGCTGTTTTTT

J gene: TRBJ2-3
D gene: TRBD2
clone size: .
V gene: TRBV20-1
CDR3 protein: CSTAGAAGTDTQYF
CDR3 DNA: TGCAGTACCGCGGGAGCGGCGGGCACAGATACGCAGTATTTT

J gene: TRBJ2-7
D gene: TRBD1
clone size: .
V gene: TRBV7-2
CDR3 protein: CASSRGQGISYEQYF
CDR3 DNA: TGTGCCAGCAGCCGGGGACAGGGGATTTCCTACGAGCAGTACTTC

J gene: TRBJ1-2
D gene: .
clone size: .
V gene: TRBV7-9
CDR3 protein: CAGSDRGGPYNYGYTF
CDR3 DNA: TGTGCCGGCTCCGACCGGGGAGGGCCCTATAACTATGGCTACACCTTC